This T cell receptor beta chain was recorded in a study of cytomegalovirus exposure and HLA in healthy donors. It was with 60 Vbeta and 13 Jbeta primers that the PCR ran. The table came from immunoSEQ multiplex PCR; TCRdb's copy has only in-frame clones and leaves some out. The sample consists of 150,000 to 180,000 clones, approximately 72% of them appearing once. Nominally healthy donors provided the samples, though records likely missed some immune exposures. General study points: A few V segments could not be told apart, such as TRBV6-2 and TRBV6-3, and were left out. In a later analysis, parvovirus B19, influenza, CMV and Epstein-Barr virus appeared linked to several top co-occurrence clusters. Reports indicated that the classifier achieved high specificity and sensitivity in diagnosing cytomegalovirus status.

Germline assignment: CDR1 SGHTA and CDR2 FQGNSA. V shed 6 bases and J shed 4 bases, with 13 bases lying between them. CDR3 length: 14 amino acids. Concerning this clone itself: Its target is not known.

The sequence came from a man between 18 and 29 years old in good health and CMV-seronegative. The chain combines TRBV7-2 with TRBJ1-3; perhaps TRBD1 as D (6 bases). The sequenced sample was PBMCs. CDR3 DNA: TGTGCCAGCAGTCCTACAGGGTTCGGAAACACCATATATTTT. Its protein product is CASSPTGFGNTIYF.